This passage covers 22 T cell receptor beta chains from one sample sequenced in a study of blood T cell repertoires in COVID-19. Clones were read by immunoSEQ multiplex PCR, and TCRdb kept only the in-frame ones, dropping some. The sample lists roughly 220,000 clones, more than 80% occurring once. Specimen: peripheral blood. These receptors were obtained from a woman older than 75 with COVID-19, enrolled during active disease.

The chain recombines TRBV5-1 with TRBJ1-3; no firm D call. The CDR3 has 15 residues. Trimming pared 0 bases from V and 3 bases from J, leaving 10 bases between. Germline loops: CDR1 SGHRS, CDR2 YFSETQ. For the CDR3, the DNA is TGCGCCAGCAGCTTGGCCGACAAAATTGGAAACACCATATATTTT. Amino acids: CASSLADKIGNTIYF.

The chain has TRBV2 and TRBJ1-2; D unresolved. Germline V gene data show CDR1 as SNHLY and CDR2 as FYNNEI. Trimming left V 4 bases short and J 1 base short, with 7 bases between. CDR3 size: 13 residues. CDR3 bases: TGTGCCAGCAGTGCACAGAATAACTATGGCTACACCTTC. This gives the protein CASSAQNNYGYTF. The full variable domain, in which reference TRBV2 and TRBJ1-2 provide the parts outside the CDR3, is EPEVTQTPSHQVTQMGQEVILRCVPISNHLYFYWYRQILGQKVEFLVSFYNNEISEKSEIFDDQFSVERPDGSNFTLKIRSTKLEDSAMYFCASSAQNNYGYTFGSGTRLTVV.

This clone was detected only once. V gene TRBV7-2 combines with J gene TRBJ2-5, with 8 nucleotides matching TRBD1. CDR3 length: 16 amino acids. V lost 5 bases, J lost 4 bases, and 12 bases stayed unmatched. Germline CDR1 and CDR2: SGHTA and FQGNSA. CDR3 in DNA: TGTGCCAGCAGCCCAATAGCCGGACAGGGTTCAGAGACCCAGTACTTC. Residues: CASSPIAGQGSETQYF.

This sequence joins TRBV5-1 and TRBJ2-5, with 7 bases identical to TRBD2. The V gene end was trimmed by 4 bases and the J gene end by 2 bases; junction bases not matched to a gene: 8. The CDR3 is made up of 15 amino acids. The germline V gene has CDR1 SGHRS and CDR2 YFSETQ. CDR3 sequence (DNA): TGCGCCAGCAGCCCGGGGCAGCGGGGACAAGAGACCCAGTACTTC. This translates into CASSPGQRGQETQYF.

CDR3: CASSLNTGNSPLHF. DNA of the CDR3: TGTGCCAGCAGCTTGAATACAGGGAATTCACCCCTCCACTTT. The V and J genes are TRBV7-9 and TRBJ1-6; TRBD1 is a possible D gene (6 bases). The germline V gene has CDR1 SEHNR and CDR2 FQNEAQ (reference sequence). Trimming removed 3 bases at V and 7 bases at J, with 10 bases between. The CDR3 spans 14 residues.

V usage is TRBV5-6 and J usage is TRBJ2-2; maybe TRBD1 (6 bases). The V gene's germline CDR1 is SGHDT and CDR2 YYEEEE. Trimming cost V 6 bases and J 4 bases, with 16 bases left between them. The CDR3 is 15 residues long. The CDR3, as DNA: TGTGCCAGCAAGGGGGTCGGGCAGAGCACCGGGGAGCTGTTTTTT. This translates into CASKGVGQSTGELFF.

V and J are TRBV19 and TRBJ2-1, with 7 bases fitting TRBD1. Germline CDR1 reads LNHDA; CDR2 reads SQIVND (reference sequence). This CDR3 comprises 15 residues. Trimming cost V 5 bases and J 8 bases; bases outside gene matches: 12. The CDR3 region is CASSRAGKQGHEQFF. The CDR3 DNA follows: TGTGCCAGTAGTCGGGCGGGTAAACAGGGGCATGAGCAGTTCTTC. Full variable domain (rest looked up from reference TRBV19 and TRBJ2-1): DGGITQSPKYLFRKEGQNVTLSCEQNLNHDAMYWYRQDPGQGLRLIYYSQIVNDFQKGDIAEGYSVSREKKESFPLTVTSAQKNPTAFYLCASSRAGKQGHEQFFGPGTRLTVL.

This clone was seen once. The CDR3 region has the DNA TGTGCCAGCTCCTTAGGGCAGCTAGCGGGAGGGCCGCCCTACAATGAGCAGTTCTTC. Encoded protein: CASSLGQLAGGPPYNEQFF. The chain combines TRBV18 with TRBJ2-1, with TRBD2 matching over 12 bases. Looked up from germline, CDR1 is KGHSH and CDR2 is LQKENI. The CDR3 loop spans 19 amino acids. Losses at the gene ends were 6 bases for V and 2 bases for J; bases not matched to a gene: 14.

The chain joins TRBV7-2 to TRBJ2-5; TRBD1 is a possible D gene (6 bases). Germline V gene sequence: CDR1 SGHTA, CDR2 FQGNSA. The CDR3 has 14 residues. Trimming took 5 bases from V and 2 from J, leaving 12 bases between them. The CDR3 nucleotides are TGTGCCAGCAGCCGTACAGGGAAACAAGAGACCCAGTACTTC. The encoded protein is CASSRTGKQETQYF.

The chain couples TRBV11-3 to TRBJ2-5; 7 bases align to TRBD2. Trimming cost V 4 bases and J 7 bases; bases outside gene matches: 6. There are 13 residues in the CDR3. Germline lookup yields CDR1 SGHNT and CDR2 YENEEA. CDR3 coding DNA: TGTGCCAGCAGCTCCCCCTGGGAGGGGACCCAGTACTTC. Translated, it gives CASSSPWEGTQYF. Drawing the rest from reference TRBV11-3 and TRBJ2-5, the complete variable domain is EAGVVQSPRYKIIEKKQPVAFWCNPISGHNTLYWYLQNLGQGPELLIRYENEEAVDDSQLPKDRFSAERLKGVDSTLKIQPAELGDSAVYLCASSSPWEGTQYFGPGTRLLVL.

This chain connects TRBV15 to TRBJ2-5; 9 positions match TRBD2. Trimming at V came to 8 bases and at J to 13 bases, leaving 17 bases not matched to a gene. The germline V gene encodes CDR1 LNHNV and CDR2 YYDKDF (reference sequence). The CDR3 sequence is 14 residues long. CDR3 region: CATLSASGARHWYF. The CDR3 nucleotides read TGTGCCACCCTGTCGGCTAGCGGGGCCCGCCATTGGTACTTC.

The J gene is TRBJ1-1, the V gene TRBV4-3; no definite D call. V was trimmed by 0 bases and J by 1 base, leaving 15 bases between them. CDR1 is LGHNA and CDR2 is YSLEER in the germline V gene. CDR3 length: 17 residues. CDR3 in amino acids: CASSQDTAGRSNTEAFF. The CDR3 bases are TGCGCCAGCAGCCAAGATACGGCCGGCAGGTCGAACACTGAAGCTTTCTTT.

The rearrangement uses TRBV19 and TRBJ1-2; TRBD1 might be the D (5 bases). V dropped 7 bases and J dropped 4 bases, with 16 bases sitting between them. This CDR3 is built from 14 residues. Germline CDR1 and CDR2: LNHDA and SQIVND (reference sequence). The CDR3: CASKPMDMPYGYTF. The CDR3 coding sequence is TGTGCCAGTAAACCTATGGACATGCCCTATGGCTACACCTTC.

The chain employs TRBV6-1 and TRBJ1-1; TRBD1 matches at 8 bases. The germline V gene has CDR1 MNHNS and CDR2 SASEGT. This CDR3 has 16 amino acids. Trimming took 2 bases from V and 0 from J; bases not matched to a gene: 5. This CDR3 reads CASSEPYRGMNTEAFF. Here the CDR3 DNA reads TGTGCCAGCAGTGAACCTTACAGGGGGATGAACACTGAAGCTTTCTTT.

This chain's CDR3 is CASSLLPGGETQYF. The CDR3 nucleotides read TGTGCCAGCAGCCTCCTGCCGGGGGGGGAGACCCAGTACTTC. V is TRBV27 and J is TRBJ2-5; TRBD2 aligns across 8 bases. CDR3 length equals 14 residues. CDR1 is MNHEY, CDR2 SMNVEV, per germline (reference sequence). Unmatched junction bases numbered 8, after V lost 6 bases and J lost 5 bases.

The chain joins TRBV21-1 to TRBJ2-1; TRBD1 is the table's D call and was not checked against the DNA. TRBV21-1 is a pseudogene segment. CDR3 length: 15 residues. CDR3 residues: CASSNRGRSYNEQFF. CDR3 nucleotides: TGTGCCAGCAGCAACAGGGGACGCTCCTACAATGAGCAGTTCTTC.

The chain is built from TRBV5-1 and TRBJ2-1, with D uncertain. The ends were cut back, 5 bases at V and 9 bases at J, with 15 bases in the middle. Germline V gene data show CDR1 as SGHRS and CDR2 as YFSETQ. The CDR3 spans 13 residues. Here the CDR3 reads CASSPLQRIEQFF. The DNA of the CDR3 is TGCGCCAGCAGTCCCTTGCAGCGTATTGAGCAGTTCTTC.

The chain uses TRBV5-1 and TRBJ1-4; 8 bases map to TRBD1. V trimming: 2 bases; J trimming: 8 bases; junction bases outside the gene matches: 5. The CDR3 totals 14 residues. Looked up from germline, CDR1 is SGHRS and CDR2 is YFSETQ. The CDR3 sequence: CASSLRTGKEKLFF. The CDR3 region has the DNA TGCGCCAGCAGCTTAAGGACAGGGAAGGAAAAACTGTTTTTT.

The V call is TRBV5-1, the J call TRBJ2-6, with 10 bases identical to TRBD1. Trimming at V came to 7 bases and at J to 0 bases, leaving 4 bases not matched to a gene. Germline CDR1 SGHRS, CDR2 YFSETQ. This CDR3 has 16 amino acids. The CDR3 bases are TGCGCCAGCGCTAGGGACAGGGGCTCTGGGGCCAACGTCCTGACTTTC. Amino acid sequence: CASARDRGSGANVLTF.

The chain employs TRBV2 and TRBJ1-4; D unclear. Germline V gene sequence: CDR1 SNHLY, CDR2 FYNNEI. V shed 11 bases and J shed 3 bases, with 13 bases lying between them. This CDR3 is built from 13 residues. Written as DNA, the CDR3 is TGTGCCGGGCGGGGAGCAGCTAATGAAAAACTGTTTTTT. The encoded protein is CAGRGAANEKLFF.

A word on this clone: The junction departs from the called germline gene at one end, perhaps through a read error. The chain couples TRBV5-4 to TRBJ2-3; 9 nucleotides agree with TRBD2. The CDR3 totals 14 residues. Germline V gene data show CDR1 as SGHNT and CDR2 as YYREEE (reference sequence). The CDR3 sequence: CARSGGGGTDTQYF. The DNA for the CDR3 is TGTGCCCGCAGCGGCGGGGGGGGGACAGATACGCAGTATTTT.

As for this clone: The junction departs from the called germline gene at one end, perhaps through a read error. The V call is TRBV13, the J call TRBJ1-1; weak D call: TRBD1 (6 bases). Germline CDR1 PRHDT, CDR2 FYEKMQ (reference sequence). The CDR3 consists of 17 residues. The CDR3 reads CASILGGRSPMNTEAFF. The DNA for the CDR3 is TGTGCCAGCATCTTAGGGGGGAGGTCCCCCATGAACACTGAAGCTTTCTTT.